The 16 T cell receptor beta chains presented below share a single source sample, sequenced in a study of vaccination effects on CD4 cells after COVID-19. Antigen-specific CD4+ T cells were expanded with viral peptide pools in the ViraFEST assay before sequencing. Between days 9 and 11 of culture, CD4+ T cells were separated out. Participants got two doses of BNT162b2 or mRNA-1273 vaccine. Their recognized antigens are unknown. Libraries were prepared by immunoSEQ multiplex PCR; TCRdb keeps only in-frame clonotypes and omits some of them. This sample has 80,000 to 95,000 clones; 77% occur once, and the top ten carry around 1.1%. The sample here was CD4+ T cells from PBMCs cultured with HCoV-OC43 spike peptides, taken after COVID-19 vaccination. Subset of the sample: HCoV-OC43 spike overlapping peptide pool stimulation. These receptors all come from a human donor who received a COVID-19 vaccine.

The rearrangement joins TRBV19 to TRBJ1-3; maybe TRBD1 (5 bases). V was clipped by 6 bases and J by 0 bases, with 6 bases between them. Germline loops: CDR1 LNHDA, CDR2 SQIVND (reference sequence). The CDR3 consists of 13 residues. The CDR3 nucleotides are TGTGCCAGTAGCCAGGGCTCTGGAAACACCATATATTTT. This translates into CASSQGSGNTIYF. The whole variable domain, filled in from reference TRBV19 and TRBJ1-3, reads DGGITQSPKYLFRKEGQNVTLSCEQNLNHDAMYWYRQDPGQGLRLIYYSQIVNDFQKGDIAEGYSVSREKKESFPLTVTSAQKNPTAFYLCASSQGSGNTIYFGEGSWLTVV.

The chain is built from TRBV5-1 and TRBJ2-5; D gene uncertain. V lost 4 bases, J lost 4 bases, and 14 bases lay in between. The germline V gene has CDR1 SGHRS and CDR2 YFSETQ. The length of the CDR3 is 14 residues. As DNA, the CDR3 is TGCGCCAGCAGCATCTCTTCGAGTACAGAGACCCAGTACTTC. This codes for CASSISSSTETQYF.

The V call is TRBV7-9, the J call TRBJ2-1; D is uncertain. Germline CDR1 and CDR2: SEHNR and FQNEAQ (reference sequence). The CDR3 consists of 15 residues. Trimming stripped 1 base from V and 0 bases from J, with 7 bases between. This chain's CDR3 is CASSLGGNSYNEQFF. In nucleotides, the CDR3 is TGTGCCAGCAGCTTAGGCGGAAACTCCTACAATGAGCAGTTCTTC.

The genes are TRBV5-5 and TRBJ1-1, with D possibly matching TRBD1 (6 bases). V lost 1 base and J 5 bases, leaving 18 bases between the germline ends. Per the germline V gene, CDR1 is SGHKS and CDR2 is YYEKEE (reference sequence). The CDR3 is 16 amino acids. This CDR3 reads CASSLWFETGRTEAFF. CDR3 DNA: TGTGCCAGCAGCTTGTGGTTCGAGACAGGACGGACTGAAGCTTTCTTT.

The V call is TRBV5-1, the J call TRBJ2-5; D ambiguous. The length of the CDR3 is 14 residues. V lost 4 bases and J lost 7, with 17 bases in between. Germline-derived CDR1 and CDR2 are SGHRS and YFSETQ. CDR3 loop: CASSQPQSMGTQYF. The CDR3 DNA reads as TGCGCCAGCAGCCAGCCTCAGAGCATGGGGACCCAGTACTTC.

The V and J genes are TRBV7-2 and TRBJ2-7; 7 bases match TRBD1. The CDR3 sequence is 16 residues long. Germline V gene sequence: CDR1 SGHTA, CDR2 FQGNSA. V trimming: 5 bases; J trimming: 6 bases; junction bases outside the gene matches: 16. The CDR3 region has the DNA TGTGCCAGCAGCGGTAGAGTAGAGGGGGCGCCGGGCGAGCAGTACGTC. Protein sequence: CASSGRVEGAPGEQYV.

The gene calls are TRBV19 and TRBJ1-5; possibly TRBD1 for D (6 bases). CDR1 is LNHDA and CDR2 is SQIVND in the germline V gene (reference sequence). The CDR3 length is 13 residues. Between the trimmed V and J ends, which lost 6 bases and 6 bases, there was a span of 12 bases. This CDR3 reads CASSQTGIQPQHF. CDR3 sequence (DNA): TGTGCCAGTAGCCAAACAGGGATTCAGCCCCAGCATTTT.

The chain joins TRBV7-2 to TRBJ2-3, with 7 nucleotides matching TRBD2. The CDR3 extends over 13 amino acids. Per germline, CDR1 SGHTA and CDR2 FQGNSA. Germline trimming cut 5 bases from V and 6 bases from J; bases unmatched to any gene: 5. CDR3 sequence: CASSLNSGDTQYF. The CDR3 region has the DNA TGTGCCAGCAGCCTAAATAGCGGGGATACGCAGTATTTT.

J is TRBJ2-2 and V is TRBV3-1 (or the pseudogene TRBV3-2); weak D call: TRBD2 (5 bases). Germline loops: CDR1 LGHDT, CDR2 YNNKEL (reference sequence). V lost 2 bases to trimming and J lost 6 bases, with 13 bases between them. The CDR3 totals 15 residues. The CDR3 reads CASSQRGPGAGELFF. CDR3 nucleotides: TGTGCCAGCAGCCAACGAGGGCCAGGCGCCGGGGAGCTGTTTTTT.

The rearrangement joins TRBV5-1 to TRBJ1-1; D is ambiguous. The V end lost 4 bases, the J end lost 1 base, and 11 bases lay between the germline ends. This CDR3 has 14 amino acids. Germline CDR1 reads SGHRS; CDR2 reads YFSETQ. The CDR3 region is CASSPPRENTEAFF. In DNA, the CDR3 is TGCGCCAGCAGCCCTCCTCGAGAGAACACTGAAGCTTTCTTT.

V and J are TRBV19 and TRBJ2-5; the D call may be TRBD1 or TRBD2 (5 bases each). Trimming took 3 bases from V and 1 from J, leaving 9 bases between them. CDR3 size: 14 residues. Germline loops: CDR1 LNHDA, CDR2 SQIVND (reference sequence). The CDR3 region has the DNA TGTGCCAGTAGTATGGGACGGAGCCAAGAGACCCAGTACTTC. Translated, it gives CASSMGRSQETQYF.

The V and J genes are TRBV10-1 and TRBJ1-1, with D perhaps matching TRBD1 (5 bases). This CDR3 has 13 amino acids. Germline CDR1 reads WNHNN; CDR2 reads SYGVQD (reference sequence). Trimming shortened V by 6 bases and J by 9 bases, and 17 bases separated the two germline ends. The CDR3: CASSPDMSRKAFF. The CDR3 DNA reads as TGCGCCAGCAGCCCGGACATGTCCAGAAAAGCTTTCTTT.

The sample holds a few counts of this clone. CDR3 region: CASSAPGRSSYEQYV. Written as DNA, the CDR3 is TGTGCCAGCAGCGCACCGGGGCGTAGCTCCTACGAGCAGTACGTC. The V gene is TRBV21-1, the J gene TRBJ2-7. TRBV21-1 is noted as a pseudogene. This CDR3 has 15 amino acids.

The CDR3 loop reads CASSLLVSSGNTIYF. The CDR3, as DNA: TGTGCCAGCAGCTTACTCGTAAGCTCTGGAAACACCATATATTTT. The chain recombines TRBV7-2 with TRBJ1-3; no clear D gene. The CDR3 is made up of 15 amino acids. The V gene lost 2 bases and the J gene lost 0 bases, with 8 bases spanning the gap. The germline gives CDR1 SGHTA, CDR2 FQGNSA.

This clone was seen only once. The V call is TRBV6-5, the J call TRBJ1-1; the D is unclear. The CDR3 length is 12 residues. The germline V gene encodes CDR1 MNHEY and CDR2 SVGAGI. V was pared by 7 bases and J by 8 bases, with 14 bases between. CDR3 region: CASTSTTQEAFF. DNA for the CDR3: TGTGCCAGCACTTCGACAACCCAAGAAGCTTTCTTT.

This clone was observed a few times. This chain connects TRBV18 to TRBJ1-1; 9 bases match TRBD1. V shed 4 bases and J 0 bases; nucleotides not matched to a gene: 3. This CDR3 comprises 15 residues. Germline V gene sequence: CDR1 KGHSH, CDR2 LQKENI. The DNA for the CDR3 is TGTGCCAGCTCACGGGGACAGGGTTTGAACACTGAAGCTTTCTTT. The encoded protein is CASSRGQGLNTEAFF.